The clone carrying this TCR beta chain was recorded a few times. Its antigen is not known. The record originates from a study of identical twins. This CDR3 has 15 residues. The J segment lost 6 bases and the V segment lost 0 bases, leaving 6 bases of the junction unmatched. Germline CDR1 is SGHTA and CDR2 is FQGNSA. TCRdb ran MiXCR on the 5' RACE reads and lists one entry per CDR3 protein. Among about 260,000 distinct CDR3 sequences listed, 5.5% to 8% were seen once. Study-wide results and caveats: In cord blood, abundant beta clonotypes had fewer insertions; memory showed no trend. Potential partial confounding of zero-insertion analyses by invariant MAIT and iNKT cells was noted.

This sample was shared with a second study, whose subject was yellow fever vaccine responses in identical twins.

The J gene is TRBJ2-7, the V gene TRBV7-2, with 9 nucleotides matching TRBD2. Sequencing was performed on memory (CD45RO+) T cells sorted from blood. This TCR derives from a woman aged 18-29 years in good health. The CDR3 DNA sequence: TGTGCCAGCAGCTTAGCGCTAGCGGGATCGGTCGAGCAGTACTTC. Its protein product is CASSLALAGSVEQYF.